The 5 T cell receptor beta chains reported below all come from one sample, sequenced in a study of blood T cell repertoires in COVID-19. The assay was immunoSEQ multiplex PCR, and TCRdb's table has in-frame clones only and misses some. In the table there are 330,000 or so clones, about 92% of which are singletons. Sequenced input: PBMCs or T cells enriched from blood (not recorded which). All receptors come from a woman aged 25 to 39 who had recovered from COVID-19.

V usage is TRBV7-9 and J usage is TRBJ2-1; 8 bases agree with TRBD2. Losses at the gene ends were 2 bases for V and 6 bases for J; bases not matched to a gene: 9. This CDR3 has 16 residues. Per the germline V gene, CDR1 is SEHNR and CDR2 is FQNEAQ (reference sequence). The CDR3 region has the DNA TGTGCCAGCAGCTTATGGGCGGGAGGTGAGGCCAATGAGCAGTTCTTC. As protein: CASSLWAGGEANEQFF. The variable domain in full, completed from reference TRBV7-9 and TRBJ2-1, reads DTGVSQNPRHKITKRGQNVTFRCDPISEHNRLYWYRQTLGQGPEFLTYFQNEAQLEKSRLLSDRFSAERPKGSFSTLEIQRTEQGDSAMYLCASSLWAGGEANEQFFGPGTRLTVL.

This chain links TRBV6-5 with TRBJ2-7; 9 positions agree with TRBD2. This CDR3 contains 14 residues. Trimming at V came to 11 bases and at J to 5 bases, leaving 13 bases not matched to a gene. Looked up from germline, CDR1 is MNHEY and CDR2 is SVGAGI. The CDR3 DNA reads as TGTGCCGGGGGCGGTCTAGCGGGGTATCACGAGCAGTACTTC. It yields the protein CAGGGLAGYHEQYF.

V gene TRBV7-2 combines with J gene TRBJ1-1, with a weak D call TRBD1 (6 bases). The germline V gene has CDR1 SGHTA and CDR2 FQGNSA. V lost 7 bases to trimming and J lost 2 bases, with 11 bases between them. The CDR3 covers 13 residues. The CDR3 nucleotides read TGTGCCAGCACTAACAGGGCAAACACTGAAGCTTTCTTT. Residues: CASTNRANTEAFF. Drawing the rest from reference TRBV7-2 and TRBJ1-1, the complete variable domain is GAGVSQSPSNKVTEKGKDVELRCDPISGHTALYWYRQSLGQGLEFLIYFQGNSAPDKSGLPSDRFSAERTGGSVSTLTIQRTQQEDSAVYLCASTNRANTEAFFGQGTRLTVV.

This clone came up a few times. The rearrangement uses TRBV15 and TRBJ2-4; no clear D gene. The CDR3 sequence is 13 residues long. Trimming took 3 bases from V and 8 from J, leaving 11 bases between them. The germline gives CDR1 LNHNV, CDR2 YYDKDF (reference sequence). CDR3 sequence reads: CATSRGTVDIQYF. The DNA of the CDR3 is TGTGCCACCAGCAGGGGCACGGTGGACATTCAGTACTTC.

The V and J genes are TRBV6-5 and TRBJ2-1; D may be TRBD2 (6 bases). The CDR3 contains 14 residues. Trimming left V 0 bases short and J 12 bases short, with 15 bases between. CDR1 MNHEY and CDR2 SVGAGI come from the germline V gene. This CDR3 is CASSYSISSAMQFF. The CDR3 DNA reads as TGTGCCAGCAGTTACTCGATCTCTAGCGCGATGCAGTTCTTC.